This TCR beta chain was documented in a study of stem cell transplantation in POMP-related autoinflammatory disease. Across the study: Pre-transplant patients had naive-skewed CD4+ T cells and few CD8+ T cells.

Prominent immunodeficiency with autoinflammation defined PRAID. Germline-derived CDR1 and CDR2 are MDHEN and SYDVKM. Between the trimmed V and J ends, which lost 5 bases and 1 base, there was a span of 27 bases. This CDR3 contains 21 residues. Study conclusions and caveats: In patients with PRAID, every analyzed T-cell subset tended to show lower diversity and higher clonality. In PRAID patients, the number of distinct TRB V-J gene pairings was restricted.

Profiling relied on immunoSEQ multiplex PCR, and the TCRdb table lists in-frame clones only, not all of them. There are 20,000 to 30,000 clones in the sample; 82% occur only once, and around 2.6% lies in the top ten. As regards this clone: The antigen is not known.

Specimen: CD4+ T cells from PBMCs, collected before stem cell transplantation. The chain joins TRBV28 to TRBJ2-6; possibly TRBD2 for D (6 bases). The receptor's source is a human donor with POMP-related autoinflammation and immune dysregulation (PRAID). CDR3 protein: CASSLLRFTGDRISGANVLTF. Written as DNA, the CDR3 is TGTGCCAGCAGTCTTTTACGGTTTACGGGAGATAGGATTTCTGGGGCCAACGTCCTGACTTTC.